The 11 T cell receptor beta chains given below trace back to one sample, sequenced in a study of identical twins. TCRdb reanalysed the 5' RACE reads using MiXCR and keeps one entry per CDR3 protein. Of 540,000 or so distinct CDR3 sequences in the sample, 20% to 25% were seen once. These sequences were also reported in another study, on yellow fever vaccine responses in identical twins.

Sequencing was carried out using CD4+ T cells sorted from blood. The source is a woman younger than 30 in good health.

The chain joins TRBV27 to TRBJ2-3; D uncertain. Trimming took 6 bases from V and 11 from J, leaving 18 bases between them. Looked up from germline, CDR1 is MNHEY and CDR2 is SMNVEV (reference sequence). CDR3 length: 13 amino acids. CDR3 sequence reads: CASSPPTGRGQYF. The DNA for the CDR3 is TGTGCCAGCAGCCCCCCGACTGGACGCGGGCAGTATTTT.

The gene calls are TRBV5-1 and TRBJ2-1; D is perhaps TRBD2 (5 bases). Germline V gene lookup returns CDR1 SGHRS and CDR2 YFSETQ. Trimming left V 0 bases short and J 2 bases short, with 9 bases between. The CDR3 contains 15 residues. This CDR3 is CASSLEGEPYNEQFF. DNA of the CDR3: TGCGCCAGCAGCTTGGAGGGAGAACCCTACAATGAGCAGTTCTTC.

The V gene is TRBV6-5, the J gene TRBJ2-1; 12 nucleotides line up with TRBD2. V shed 2 bases, J shed 5 bases, and the junction held 1 base outside the gene matches. In germline, CDR1 is MNHEY, CDR2 SVGAGI. The CDR3 totals 15 residues. The CDR3 reads CASSYRTSGNNEQFF. As DNA, the CDR3 is TGTGCCAGCAGTTACCGGACTAGCGGGAACAATGAGCAGTTCTTC.

The J gene is TRBJ2-3, the V gene TRBV20-1; TRBD2 matches at 7 bases. The germline V gene encodes CDR1 DFQATT and CDR2 SNEGSKA (reference sequence). The CDR3 has 14 residues. V gave up 1 base and J gave up 1 base; unmatched junction bases: 2. CDR3: CSARGGGGTDTQYF. CDR3 DNA sequence: TGCAGTGCTAGAGGGGGGGGAGGCACAGATACGCAGTATTTT.

This clonotype was picked up a small number of times. V gene TRBV20-1 combines with J gene TRBJ2-7; D is possibly TRBD2 (6 bases). Per germline, CDR1 DFQATT and CDR2 SNEGSKA (reference sequence). Trimming shortened V by 5 bases and J by 2 bases, and 16 bases separated the two germline ends. The CDR3 extends over 14 amino acids. CDR3 DNA: TGCAGTGCTGGGCGGGGCGGGGTCACCTACGAGCAGTACTTC. This encodes CSAGRGGVTYEQYF.

This chain joins TRBV15 and TRBJ2-3; D is perhaps TRBD1 (6 bases). The CDR3 is made up of 16 amino acids. Germline V CDR1 and CDR2: LNHNV, YYDKDF (reference sequence). The V and J ends lost 0 bases and 6 bases respectively, with 16 bases between them. The CDR3 loop is CATSRDPGQGLDTQYF. CDR3 nucleotides: TGTGCCACCAGCAGAGACCCGGGACAAGGCTTGGATACGCAGTATTTT.

The rearrangement uses TRBV9 and TRBJ2-7, with 12 positions matching TRBD2. Trimming cost V 4 bases and J 7 bases; bases outside gene matches: 6. The V gene's germline CDR1 is SGDLS and CDR2 YYNGEE. The CDR3 sequence is 14 residues long. CDR3 amino acids: CASSLAGGTGEQYF. CDR3 nucleotides: TGTGCCAGCAGCCTAGCGGGAGGGACAGGGGAGCAGTACTTC.

The J gene is TRBJ2-1, the V gene TRBV11-1, with 11 bases identical to TRBD2. The germline V gene encodes CDR1 SGHAT and CDR2 FQDESV (reference sequence). Trimming at V came to 7 bases and at J to 1 base, leaving 15 bases not matched to a gene. CDR3 length: 19 residues. The chain's CDR3 is CASNSGGSGRAQSYNEQFF. In nucleotides, the CDR3 is TGTGCCAGCAACTCCGGGGGTAGCGGGAGGGCCCAATCCTACAATGAGCAGTTCTTC. Drawing the rest from reference TRBV11-1 and TRBJ2-1, the complete variable domain is EAEVAQSPRYKITEKSQAVAFWCDPISGHATLYWYRQILGQGPELLVQFQDESVVDDSQLPKDRFSAERLKGVDSTLKIQPAELGDSAMYLCASNSGGSGRAQSYNEQFFGPGTRLTVL.

V gene TRBV3-1 combines with J gene TRBJ2-1; 12 bases match TRBD2. V gave up 3 bases and J gave up 0 bases; unmatched junction bases: 6. The CDR3 consists of 18 residues. Germline V gene data show CDR1 as LGHDT and CDR2 as YNNKEL (reference sequence). The CDR3 sequence: CASSHRLAGDSSYNEQFF. The CDR3 coding sequence is TGTGCCAGCAGCCACCGACTAGCGGGGGACTCCTCCTACAATGAGCAGTTCTTC.

This clonotype has just a few counts. V and J are TRBV7-6 and TRBJ2-1, with 12 bases that match TRBD2. V gave up 5 bases and J gave up 7 bases; unmatched junction bases: 9. The CDR3 extends over 16 amino acids. Looked up from germline, CDR1 is SGHVS and CDR2 is FNYEAQ. CDR3 nucleotide sequence: TGTGCCAGCAGCGCAACCCGAGGGACTAGCGGGAATGAGCAGTTCTTC. As protein: CASSATRGTSGNEQFF.

The chain joins TRBV7-9 to TRBJ2-1, with 10 bases matching TRBD2. V dropped 1 base and J dropped 5; count of bases not matched to a gene: 2. Germline V gene lookup returns CDR1 SEHNR and CDR2 FQNEAQ (reference sequence). The CDR3 has 15 residues. CDR3: CASSLGSGRDNEQFF. In DNA, the CDR3 is TGTGCCAGCAGCTTAGGGAGCGGGAGGGACAATGAGCAGTTCTTC.